The 22 T cell receptor beta chains below come from one sample, sequenced in a study of CD8 T cells in Susac syndrome. RNA in amounts of about 0.5 to 1 ug was reverse transcribed with random hexamers. MiXCR, applied by TCRdb to the immunoSEQ multiplex PCR reads, yields one record per CDR3 protein. The sample consists of some 300,000 distinct CDR3 sequences, about 91% of them appearing once. Sequences were obtained from CD8+ T cells from PBMCs. These receptors were obtained from a human donor with multiple sclerosis.

The genes are TRBV10-3 and TRBJ1-1; possible D gene TRBD1, 5 bases. The CDR3 loop spans 14 amino acids. Germline V lookup: CDR1 ENHRY, CDR2 SYGVKD. Trimming left V 6 bases short and J 3 bases short, with 14 bases between. CDR3 in DNA: TGTGCCATCAGCACCGAGGGGCGGGACACTGAAGCTTTCTTT. Translating gives CAISTEGRDTEAFF.

The chain links TRBV6-1 to TRBJ2-7; tentatively, D is TRBD2 (6 bases). Per germline, CDR1 MNHNS and CDR2 SASEGT. This CDR3 comprises 13 residues. Between the trimmed V and J ends, which lost 6 bases and 4 bases, there was a span of 13 bases. The CDR3 spells CASSASVSYEQYF. In nucleotides, the CDR3 is TGTGCCAGCAGCGCTAGCGTGAGTTACGAGCAGTACTTC.

The J gene is TRBJ2-3, the V gene TRBV14; D may be TRBD1 or TRBD2 (5 bases each). V lost 3 bases and J lost 2, with 9 bases in between. The CDR3 is made up of 14 amino acids. The V gene's germline CDR1 is SGHDN and CDR2 FVKESK. For the CDR3, the DNA is TGTGCCAGCAGCCAGAGGGACCCCACAGATACGCAGTATTTT. It codes for CASSQRDPTDTQYF.

This clonotype was detected once. This chain links TRBV27 with TRBJ2-7; possibly TRBD1 or TRBD2 for D (6 bases each). V was shortened by 9 bases and J by 1 base, with 13 bases between the two germline ends. CDR3 length: 13 residues. Looked up from germline, CDR1 is MNHEY and CDR2 is SMNVEV (reference sequence). In nucleotides, the CDR3 is TGTGCCAGTGGAAGGGGGGTATCCTACGAGCAGTACTTC. Protein: CASGRGVSYEQYF.

The V gene is TRBV30, the J gene TRBJ2-7, with D possibly TRBD2 on 6 matching bases. Germline V gives CDR1 GTSNPN, CDR2 SVGIG (reference sequence). Between the trimmed V and J ends, which lost 3 bases and 7 bases, there was a span of 13 bases. CDR3 length equals 12 residues. CDR3 DNA sequence: TGTGCCTGGAGCGCGGGACGATCGGAGCAGTACTTC. Protein sequence: CAWSAGRSEQYF.

The V gene is TRBV9, the J gene TRBJ1-4; D gene ambiguous. Trimming took 3 bases from V and 0 from J, leaving 9 bases between them. Germline CDR1 is SGDLS and CDR2 is YYNGEE. CDR3 length equals 15 residues. CDR3 residues: CASSAEGSTNEKLFF. The CDR3, as DNA: TGTGCCAGCAGCGCCGAGGGTTCAACTAATGAAAAACTGTTTTTT.

V gene TRBV11-1 combines with J gene TRBJ1-1; D gene uncertain. Germline CDR1 and CDR2: SGHAT and FQDESV (reference sequence). The CDR3 contains 13 residues. V lost 5 bases, J lost 0 bases, and 7 bases lay in between. CDR3: CASSRTVNTEAFF. The DNA of the CDR3 is TGTGCCAGCAGCCGGACGGTGAACACTGAAGCTTTCTTT.

This clonotype was counted once. The gene calls are TRBV7-9 and TRBJ2-7; TRBD1 agrees at 8 bases. The CDR3 is 16 residues long. The germline V gene encodes CDR1 SEHNR and CDR2 FQNEAQ (reference sequence). Unmatched junction bases numbered 7, after V lost 2 bases and J lost 1 base. CDR3 sequence reads: CASSLQSGGISYEQYF. As DNA, the CDR3 is TGTGCCAGCAGCTTACAATCAGGGGGCATATCCTACGAGCAGTACTTC.

This chain connects TRBV2 to TRBJ2-7; 7 positions agree with TRBD1. CDR3 length: 16 residues. The ends lost 4 bases at V and 5 bases at J; junction bases unmatched: 14. Germline loops: CDR1 SNHLY, CDR2 FYNNEI. CDR3 nucleotides: TGTGCCAGCAGTGTTCTACAGGACAGGACGGATGACGAGCAGTACTTC. Translating gives CASSVLQDRTDDEQYF. The whole variable domain, filled in from reference TRBV2 and TRBJ2-7, reads EPEVTQTPSHQVTQMGQEVILRCVPISNHLYFYWYRQILGQKVEFLVSFYNNEISEKSEIFDDQFSVERPDGSNFTLKIRSTKLEDSAMYFCASSVLQDRTDDEQYFGPGTRLTVT.

V usage is TRBV3-1 and J usage is TRBJ2-3; 9 bases map to TRBD2. Unmatched junction bases numbered 3, after V lost 0 bases and J lost 2 bases. The CDR3 contains 16 residues. Germline CDR1 and CDR2: LGHDT and YNNKEL (reference sequence). CDR3 sequence reads: CASSQDSGGFTDTQYF. In DNA form, the CDR3 reads TGTGCCAGCAGCCAAGATAGCGGGGGATTCACAGATACGCAGTATTTT.

The chain is built from TRBV9 and TRBJ1-1; 7 bases are a match to TRBD1. Germline V gene sequence: CDR1 SGDLS, CDR2 YYNGEE. CDR3 length: 13 amino acids. J gave up 8 bases and V 2 bases, and 6 bases lay outside the gene matches. The CDR3 bases are TGTGCCAGCAGCGTCTCAGGGGGGGCCGAAGCTTTCTTT. Translated, it gives CASSVSGGAEAFF.

This rearrangement joins TRBV19 to TRBJ2-3, with 12 bases identical to TRBD2. The CDR3 is made up of 15 amino acids. V trimming: 10 bases; J trimming: 1 base; junction bases outside the gene matches: 6. Germline assignment: CDR1 LNHDA and CDR2 SQIVND (reference sequence). The CDR3 DNA is TGTGCCACTCAAAGGACTAGCGGGGGCACAGATACGCAGTATTTT. This gives the protein CATQRTSGGTDTQYF.

The table lists this clonotype with many counts. The chain uses TRBV7-2 and TRBJ2-3; D is possibly TRBD1 (5 bases). The CDR3 spans 14 residues. V lost 0 bases, J lost 5 bases, and 9 bases lay in between. Germline V gene lookup returns CDR1 SGHTA and CDR2 FQGNSA. DNA for the CDR3: TGTGCCAGCAGCTTAGCCCTAAGGGGAGATACGCAGTATTTT. This gives the protein CASSLALRGDTQYF.

This clonotype was counted a single time. The chain combines TRBV6-2 or TRBV6-3 with TRBJ1-5; D unclear. CDR3 length: 12 amino acids. Germline V gives CDR1 MNHEY, CDR2 SVGEGT. Trimming stripped 0 bases from V and 7 bases from J, with 4 bases between. CDR3 residues: CASSYSSQPQHF. CDR3 nucleotide sequence: TGTGCCAGCAGTTACTCGTCCCAGCCCCAGCATTTT.

The genes are TRBV29-1 and TRBJ2-1, with a possible D match to TRBD2 (6 bases). The CDR3 covers 16 residues. V was trimmed by 1 base and J by 0 bases, leaving 13 bases between them. Germline V gene lookup returns CDR1 SQVTM and CDR2 ANQGSEA. In DNA form, the CDR3 reads TGCAGCGTTGAAGGCCTAGCGCTAAGCTCCTACAATGAGCAGTTCTTC. The encoded protein is CSVEGLALSSYNEQFF.

The chain joins TRBV27 to TRBJ2-1; D is unresolved. V was shortened by 3 bases and J by 4 bases, with 13 bases between the two germline ends. The CDR3 is 15 residues long. Germline CDR1 reads MNHEY; CDR2 reads SMNVEV (reference sequence). CDR3 sequence (DNA): TGTGCCAGCAGTTTTGGGCCAGTGTCGTACAATGAGCAGTTCTTC. Protein: CASSFGPVSYNEQFF.

This clonotype was detected only once. J is TRBJ2-7 and V is TRBV27, with D maybe TRBD2 (6 bases). The CDR3 totals 14 residues. Germline V gene lookup returns CDR1 MNHEY and CDR2 SMNVEV (reference sequence). V dropped 5 bases and J dropped 3 bases, with 14 bases sitting between them. CDR3 nucleotides: TGTGCCAGCAGTACCCGCGGGGAGGTCTACGAGCAGTACTTC. It codes for CASSTRGEVYEQYF.

The V and J genes are TRBV20-1 and TRBJ2-7; D is possibly TRBD1 (6 bases). The V and J ends lost 0 bases and 0 bases respectively, with 12 bases between them. CDR1 and CDR2 from the germline V gene are DFQATT and SNEGSKA (reference sequence). The CDR3 covers 15 residues. The CDR3 DNA follows: TGCAGTGCTAGAGATCCAGGGGTGAACTCCTACGAGCAGTACTTC. Translated: CSARDPGVNSYEQYF.

The sample holds one count of this clonotype. The CDR3 DNA reads as TGCGCCAGCAGCCCGATTATATTGACAGGGCACAATGAGCAGTTCTTC. Encoded protein: CASSPIILTGHNEQFF. V usage is TRBV5-1 and J usage is TRBJ2-1; 7 bases fit TRBD1. The V segment lost 4 bases and the J segment 5 bases; nucleotides outside the gene matches: 12. The CDR3 totals 16 residues. CDR1 and CDR2 from the germline V gene are SGHRS and YFSETQ.

This sequence joins TRBV10-3 and TRBJ2-1; no definite D call. The CDR3 is made up of 11 amino acids. Germline values: CDR1 ENHRY, CDR2 SYGVKD. Deletions cut 9 bases from V and 5 bases from J, with 8 bases between. CDR3 residues: CAIQSNNEQFF. Here the CDR3 DNA reads TGTGCCATACAGAGTAACAATGAGCAGTTCTTC.

There are a few counts of this clonotype. V and J are TRBV27 and TRBJ2-1, with 8 bases that match TRBD2. The CDR3 contains 15 residues. Per germline, CDR1 MNHEY and CDR2 SMNVEV (reference sequence). V lost 5 bases to trimming and J lost 4 bases; unmatched junction nucleotides: 7. Here the CDR3 DNA reads TGTGCCAGCAGTCCACGCGGGGGGACATACAATGAGCAGTTCTTC. Amino acid sequence: CASSPRGGTYNEQFF.

In its sample, this clonotype was seen a few times. This sequence joins TRBV6-5 and TRBJ1-1; 10 bases map to TRBD1. CDR1 is MNHEY, CDR2 SVGAGI, per germline. This CDR3 is built from 14 residues. J was trimmed by 6 bases and V by 0 bases; bases with no gene match: 1. The CDR3 nucleotides read TGTGCCAGCAGTTACTCTGGGACAGGGGCTGAAGCTTTCTTT. Its protein is CASSYSGTGAEAFF.